Described below is a single T cell receptor beta chain sequence and its context. There are 15 residues in the CDR3. Germline loops: CDR1 SGHRS, CDR2 YFSETQ. The V end lost 1 base, the J end lost 1 base, and 11 bases lay between the germline ends. In the original analysis: Quantification of nucleated cells was approximated via reference gene primer amplification. Sequencing used immunoSEQ multiplex PCR; TCRdb keeps in-frame clones, though not all of them. That table gives V, J and clone size, and the DNA gave D and trimming. The table records tens of thousands of clones, roughly four fifths of them present only once. The data stem from a study of blood T cell repertoires in COVID-19. As for the study in general: Spain, Italy and the United States supplied samples that represented acute and convalescent COVID-19. Sources were T cells, B-cell-depleted T cells, or PBMCs; the material itself was cDNA or gDNA.

The chain is built from TRBV5-1 and TRBJ1-1; TRBD1 might be the D (6 bases). Material: peripheral blood. The clonotype comes from a man in his forties or fifties with active or convalescent COVID-19. As DNA, the CDR3 is TGCGCCAGCAGCTTGAATTCAGGGGCGAACACTGAAGCTTTCTTT. Its protein product is CASSLNSGANTEAFF. The whole variable domain, remainder taken from reference TRBV5-1 and TRBJ1-1, is KAGVTQTPRYLIKTRGQQVTLSCSPISGHRSVSWYQQTPGQGLQFLFEYFSETQRNKGNFPGRFSGRQFSNSRSEMNVSTLELGDSALYLCASSLNSGANTEAFFGQGTRLTVV.